Listed below are T cell receptor beta chains from one sample, sequenced in a study of T cell responses to AZD1222 COVID-19 vaccine. Generated by immunoSEQ multiplex PCR, the TCRdb table keeps only in-frame clones and is missing some. The sample has 100,000 to 150,000 clones, approximately 90% seen once. The source was peripheral blood, collected 28 days after the second AZD1222 dose. The receptor source for this set is an adult who received the AZD1222 COVID-19 vaccine. Both conserved end residues are part of each CDR3. The D gene is left open where the match is weak. Size is stated for part of the rows, as once, few or many counts, or as a class when the clone is expanded.

clone size,D gene,J gene,V gene,CDR3 DNA,CDR3 protein
once,TRBD1,TRBJ2-3,TRBV11-2,TGTGCCAGCAGCTCTGGACAGGGGAACACAGATACGCAGTATTTT,CASSSGQGNTDTQYF
NA,NA,TRBJ2-7,TRBV7-8,TGTGCCAGCAGCCCAAGGACTAAATTCGAGCAGTACTTC,CASSPRTKFEQYF
NA,NA,TRBJ1-1,TRBV7-2,TGTGCCAGCAGCTTAGCTCCCCGAGGAGCTTTCTTT,CASSLAPRGAFF
NA,NA,TRBJ1-1,TRBV29-1,TGCAGCGTAACCGGGACAACGAACACTGAAGCTTTCTTT,CSVTGTTNTEAFF
once,NA,TRBJ1-4,TRBV3-1/TRBV3-2,TGTGCCAGCAGCTCCGGGTCAGCCACTAATGAAAAACTGTTTTTT,CASSSGSATNEKLFF
NA,TRBD1,TRBJ1-2,TRBV5-1,TGCGCCAGCAGCTTAGGATGGGGGGACAGAAGCTATGGCTACACCTTC,CASSLGWGDRSYGYTF
once,NA,TRBJ1-6,TRBV19,TGTGCCAGTAGTACCGGACGGACAATCGGGGATTCACCCCTCCACTTT,CASSTGRTIGDSPLHF
NA,TRBD1,TRBJ1-2,TRBV5-1,TGCGCCAGCAGCGCCTTCGGACAGGGGAACTATGGCTACACCTTC,CASSAFGQGNYGYTF
NA,NA,TRBJ1-5,TRBV28,TGTGCCAGCAAAAAGGGACGTAATCAGCCCCAGCATTTT,CASKKGRNQPQHF
NA,NA,TRBJ2-7,TRBV19,TGTGCCAGTAGTCCAGTAGAAATAGGATCATACGAGCAGTACTTC,CASSPVEIGSYEQYF
NA,NA,TRBJ2-7,TRBV7-2,TGTGCCAGCAGCTTGCAGTCTCTGGGCGCCTACGAGCAGTACTTC,CASSLQSLGAYEQYF
NA,NA,TRBJ2-3,TRBV6-6,TGTGCCAGCAGTACGATAAGGGACGGAGAAGATACGCAGTATTTT,CASSTIRDGEDTQYF
NA,NA,TRBJ1-4,TRBV11-3,TGTGCCAGCAGCCCTCTCAAGGGATCTGGTGAAAAACTGTTTTTT,CASSPLKGSGEKLFF
NA,NA,TRBJ1-6,TRBV28,TGTGCCAGCAGCTACGGAGGTAATTCACCCCTCCACTTT,CASSYGGNSPLHF
NA,TRBD1,TRBJ1-6,TRBV6-5,TGTGCCAGCGGCCGACAGGGAGAGGTTAATTCACCCCTCCACTTT,CASGRQGEVNSPLHF
NA,NA,TRBJ1-2,TRBV28,TGTGCCAGCAGTTTGGGTGGCTATGGCTACACCTTC,CASSLGGYGYTF
NA,TRBD1,TRBJ1-4,TRBV28,TGTGCCAGCAGTCCGGACAGGGAGGTCGAACGGCTGTTTTTT,CASSPDREVERLFF